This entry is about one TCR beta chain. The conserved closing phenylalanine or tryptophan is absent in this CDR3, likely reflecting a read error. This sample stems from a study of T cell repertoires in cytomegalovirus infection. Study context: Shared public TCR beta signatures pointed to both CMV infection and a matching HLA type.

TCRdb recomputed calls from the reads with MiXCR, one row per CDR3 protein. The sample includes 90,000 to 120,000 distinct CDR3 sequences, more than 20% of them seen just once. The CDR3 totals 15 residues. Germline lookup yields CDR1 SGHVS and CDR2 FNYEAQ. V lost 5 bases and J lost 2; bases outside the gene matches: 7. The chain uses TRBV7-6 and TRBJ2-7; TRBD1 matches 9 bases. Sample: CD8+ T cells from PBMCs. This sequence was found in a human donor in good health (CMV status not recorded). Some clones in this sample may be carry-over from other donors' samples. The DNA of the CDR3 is TGTGCCAGCAGCCAGGGGACAGGGTGGACCTACGAGCAGTACTCC. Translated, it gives CASSQGTGWTYEQYS.